A selection of T cell receptor beta chains follows, all from one sample in a study of blood T cell repertoires in COVID-19. The method was immunoSEQ multiplex PCR; TCRdb's version includes in-frame clones alone and lacks a portion of them. The data hold about 240,000 clones, with approximately 84% observed a single time. The source material was PBMCs or T cells enriched from blood (not recorded which). The source is a woman aged 35 to 49 with acute COVID-19. Each CDR3 is given with its conserved first and last residue. A D gene is named only where the DNA matches it firmly. Clone size is stated in some rows and not others, as once, few, many or a class when expanded.

j_call cdr3_length d_call v_call clone_size cdr3_nt cdr3_aa
TRBJ2-3 18 TRBD2 TRBV19 few TGTGCCAGTAGTTCCTTGCTAGCGGGAGTCGAGAACTCAGATACGCAGTATTTT CASSSLLAGVENSDTQYF
TRBJ1-2 13 TRBD1 TRBV19 NA TGTGCCAGTAGTGTTACAGGGGTTTATGGCTACACCTTC CASSVTGVYGYTF
TRBJ2-5 16 TRBD2 TRBV11-3 NA TGTGCCAGCAGCACCCGACTAGCGGGAGGGCAAGAGACCCAGTACTTC CASSTRLAGGQETQYF
TRBJ2-5 14 NA TRBV19 NA TGTGCCACCCAACCGACAGCAGCCCAAGAGACCCAGTACTTC CATQPTAAQETQYF
TRBJ2-3 14 NA TRBV4-1 NA TGCGCCAGCAGCCAAGTACTCGGCACAGATACGCAGTATTTT CASSQVLGTDTQYF
TRBJ2-1 13 NA TRBV3-1/TRBV3-2 NA TGTGCCAGCAGCCAAGTGAGTTTCAATGAGCAGTTCTTC CASSQVSFNEQFF
TRBJ1-6 13 NA TRBV20-1 NA TGCAGTGCTATTGACAGTTATAATTCACCCCTCCACTTT CSAIDSYNSPLHF
TRBJ1-2 15 TRBD1 TRBV20-1 NA TGCAGTGCTAGTGCAAAGGTCCCGGGACAGTATGGCTACACCTTC CSASAKVPGQYGYTF
TRBJ2-5 16 TRBD2 TRBV15 NA TGTGCCACCAGCGTACGACTAGCGTCGGAACAAGAGACCCAGTACTTC CATSVRLASEQETQYF
TRBJ2-5 14 TRBD1 TRBV5-1 NA TGCGCCAGCAGCTCTTCAGGGGGCCCGGAGACCCAGTACTTC CASSSSGGPETQYF
TRBJ2-1 14 NA TRBV5-6 NA TGTGCCAGCAAAGAGGGAGGCTTGTACAATGAGCAGTTCTTC CASKEGGLYNEQFF
TRBJ2-1 17 TRBD1 TRBV29-1 NA TGCAGCGTTGACCGCGATATGACAGGGGGCAGCTGGGATGAGCAGTTCTTC CSVDRDMTGGSWDEQFF
TRBJ1-2 15 TRBD1 TRBV19 NA TGTGCCAGTAGTACCAGACAGGGTCATAACTATGGCTACACCTTC CASSTRQGHNYGYTF
TRBJ1-6 14 TRBD1 TRBV7-9 once TGTGCCAGCAGCTATACAGGGGATAATTCACCCCTCCACTTT CASSYTGDNSPLHF
TRBJ2-7 14 NA TRBV13 NA TGTGCCAGCAGCTTCCGGACTACTGCTAGGGAGCAGTACTTC CASSFRTTAREQYF
TRBJ2-6 14 TRBD1 TRBV28 NA TGTGCCAGCAAGGTGACAGGGGCGGCCAACGTCCTGACTTTC CASKVTGAANVLTF
TRBJ1-4 17 TRBD1 TRBV4-1 NA TGCGCCAGCAGCCAAGATGTTCTTGGGGACAGGGACGAAAAACTGTTTTTT CASSQDVLGDRDEKLFF
TRBJ2-7 14 NA TRBV5-3 few TGTGCCAGAAGCTTGTTTGTTGCGTCTCACGGGCAGTACTTC CARSLFVASHGQYF
TRBJ2-7 17 TRBD2 TRBV5-1 NA TGCGCCAGCAGCTTAAGGACTAGCGCATATCAAACCTACGAGCAGTACTTC CASSLRTSAYQTYEQYF
TRBJ2-7 16 NA TRBV19 NA TGTGCCAGTAGTATGTATAGGGGGGGGACTCCAAAGGAGCAGTACTTC CASSMYRGGTPKEQYF
TRBJ2-7 14 NA TRBV24-1 few TGTGCCACCAGTGATTCCGCAGGGTACTCCGAGCAGTACTTC CATSDSAGYSEQYF
TRBJ2-7 15 TRBD1 TRBV3-1/TRBV3-2 few TGTGCCAGCAGCCAACCAGGACAGGGGGTCGACGAGCAGTACTTC CASSQPGQGVDEQYF
TRBJ2-7 14 NA TRBV19 NA TGTGCCAGTAGTATCTACAGTAGCTCCTACGAGCAGTACTTC CASSIYSSSYEQYF
TRBJ2-1 15 NA TRBV19 NA TGTGCCAGTAGTATAGGAGACGGCGGCTACAATGAGCAGTTCTTC CASSIGDGGYNEQFF
TRBJ1-5 17 NA TRBV24-1 NA TGTGCCACCAGTGATCCGAGGCCGGGGGAGGGCAATCAGCCCCAGCATTTT CATSDPRPGEGNQPQHF
TRBJ1-2 15 TRBD1 TRBV7-9 NA TGTGCCAGCAGCCTACAGGGGGACCCTAACTATGGCTACACCTTC CASSLQGDPNYGYTF
TRBJ2-1 16 TRBD2 TRBV5-1 NA TGCGCCAGCAGCTTGGTGGCGGGAGTCGCCTACAATGAGCAGTTCTTC CASSLVAGVAYNEQFF
TRBJ1-6 18 TRBD1 TRBV28 NA TGTGCCAGCAGCGACCATTTGGGACAGGACTCCTATAATTCACCCCTCCACTTT CASSDHLGQDSYNSPLHF
TRBJ2-4 17 TRBD2 TRBV4-1 NA TGCGCCAGCAGCCAAGGATCAGCGGGAGTGGCCAAAAACATTCAGTACTTC CASSQGSAGVAKNIQYF
TRBJ2-5 13 NA TRBV23-1 NA TGCGCCAGCAGTCACCGGGGGAAGGAGACCCAGTACTTC CASSHRGKETQYF
TRBJ1-3 16 TRBD1 TRBV5-1 NA TGCGCCAGCAGCGGGGGGACAGCCCGCTCTGGAAACACCATATATTTT CASSGGTARSGNTIYF
TRBJ2-3 17 TRBD2 TRBV25-1 once TGTGCCAGCAGTGAATTTGGGACTAGCGGGAGGTCAGATACGCAGTATTTT CASSEFGTSGRSDTQYF
TRBJ1-6 13 NA TRBV14 NA TGTGCCAGCAGCCACGGTGATAATTCACCCCTCCACTTT CASSHGDNSPLHF
TRBJ2-7 12 NA TRBV2 NA TGTGCCAGCAGTGGCCGGTTATACGAGCAGTACTTC CASSGRLYEQYF
TRBJ2-3 16 NA TRBV5-6 NA TGTGCCAGCAGCCCACAGGGTTTTGACCCCACAGATACGCAGTATTTT CASSPQGFDPTDTQYF
TRBJ2-1 15 TRBD2 TRBV3-1/TRBV3-2 NA TGTGCCAGCAGCGCTACGACTAGCGTCTACAATGAGCAGTTCTTC CASSATTSVYNEQFF
TRBJ2-7 16 TRBD2 TRBV28 NA TGTGCCAGCAGCCTCGGACTAGCGGGTCCCTCCTACGAGCAGTACTTC CASSLGLAGPSYEQYF
TRBJ2-3 14 NA TRBV27 once TGTGCCAGCAGTTTTATGATGGGAGCTGATACGCAGTATTTT CASSFMMGADTQYF
TRBJ2-1 15 NA TRBV9 NA TGTGCCAGCAGCGTAGAGGGCGGCAGGGGATTTGAGCAGTTCTTC CASSVEGGRGFEQFF
TRBJ1-5 20 NA TRBV27 NA TGTGCCAGCAGTCCAAGCGGGCACAGGATTTGGGACCTTAGCAATCAGCCCCAGCATTTT CASSPSGHRIWDLSNQPQHF
TRBJ2-3 10 NA TRBV20-1 NA TGCAGTGCTGGTACTGATACGCAGTATTTT CSAGTDTQYF
TRBJ2-1 11 NA TRBV3-1/TRBV3-2 NA TGTGCCAGCAGCCTATACAATGAGCAGTTCTTC CASSLYNEQFF
TRBJ2-5 13 NA TRBV7-3 NA TGTGCCAGCAGCTTATGGGCATCAGAGACCCAGTACTTC CASSLWASETQYF
TRBJ2-7 17 TRBD2 TRBV5-1 NA TGCGCCAGCAGCCCCGCGATCCTAGCGGGACCTACCTACGAGCAGTACTTC CASSPAILAGPTYEQYF
TRBJ1-5 13 NA TRBV2 NA TGTGCCAGCAGTTTGTCGGGCAATCAGCCCCAGCATTTT CASSLSGNQPQHF
TRBJ1-2 14 NA TRBV19 NA TGTGCCAGTAAACAGGGAGAGGCTAACTATGGCTACACCTTC CASKQGEANYGYTF